The 2 T cell receptor beta chains listed next were all sequenced from one sample in a study of T cells in Graves' hyperthyroidism and ophthalmopathy. Researchers amplified the TCR beta CDR3 regions from RNA transcripts. The HTBI primer set drove a first-round RT-PCR of the TCR CDR3. TCRdb processed the multiplex PCR reads anew with MiXCR; each CDR3 protein has one entry. The table lists more than 350,000 distinct CDR3 sequences, about 15% of them singletons, with about 31% in the top ten. The sequencing sample was made of blood. These receptor sequences come from a woman in her thirties with Graves' hyperthyroidism.

The table lists this clonotype with a few counts. The chain joins TRBV5-1 to TRBJ2-2, with TRBD2 as a possible D gene (5 bases). Trimming stripped 2 bases from V and 1 base from J, with 24 bases between. CDR1 and CDR2 from the germline V gene are SGHRS and YFSETQ. The CDR3 runs to 20 residues. CDR3: CASSFPDTSPALGNTGELFF. The CDR3 bases are TGCGCCAGCAGCTTTCCCGACACTAGTCCGGCACTAGGGAACACCGGGGAGCTGTTTTTT.

J is TRBJ2-7 and V is TRBV5-1, with 14 bases matching TRBD2. Germline V gene lookup returns CDR1 SGHRS and CDR2 YFSETQ. V lost 0 bases, J lost 5 bases, and 1 base stayed unmatched. The CDR3 extends over 15 amino acids. The CDR3 DNA is TGCGCCAGCAGCTTGGGGGGACTAGCGGGAGACGAGCAGTACTTC. The encoded protein is CASSLGGLAGDEQYF. Full variable domain (outside the CDR3, taken from reference TRBV5-1 and TRBJ2-7): KAGVTQTPRYLIKTRGQQVTLSCSPISGHRSVSWYQQTPGQGLQFLFEYFSETQRNKGNFPGRFSGRQFSNSRSEMNVSTLELGDSALYLCASSLGGLAGDEQYFGPGTRLTVT.